This TCR beta chain was captured by sequencing in a study of tumor-infiltrating lymphocytes in primary liver carcinoma (dated by TCRdb to 2017 to 2019). For the wider study: Between November 2015 and 2016, 4 to 6 patients in China with histopathologically diagnosed primary liver carcinoma had surgical resection. High reproducibility was observed for the technical replicate repertoires, with mean shared-clone rates approximately 0.9 and correlation coefficients above 0.95. A total of roughly 35 specimens from 5 patients went through TCRbeta repertoire sequencing, namely 25 tumor regions, 5 adjacent noncancerous liver tissues and 5 peripheral blood samples. Hepatocellular carcinoma (four) or combined HCC and intrahepatic cholangiocarcinoma (one) was present in the five patients, who were three men and two women aged 30 to 69 years. For each liver tumor, the study sampled five regions along with adjacent normal tissue and blood, and applied TCRbeta repertoire sequencing, expression microarrays and whole-exome sequencing. The five patients had tumors staged T1-T3 N0M0, with maximum diameters ranging from roughly 4.2 to 11 cm. Each sample produced about 3.5 to 7.13 million productive TCRbeta reads, and read depth showed no significant difference between tissue types. Overall study results and their limits: Because only the TCR beta chain was sequenced and unpaired alpha chains were not captured, true repertoire diversity is likely underestimated. Pairs of tumor regions showed greater repertoire overlap (mean 36%) than tumor-adjacent pairs (roughly 17%) or tumor-blood pairs (approximately 15%), which is consistent with antigen-driven expansion. Bulk unsorted samples precluded comparing CD4+ and CD8+ T cell repertoires. Compared with blood, tumors had a significantly larger share of the repertoire taken up by the top 250 clones (p = 0.039). Only five or six patients were included in the study, and the authors note that the findings should be validated in a larger study.

Blood RNA was extracted from unsorted whole blood using TRIzol reagent, and germline DNA was obtained with the DNeasy Blood & Tissue kit. At the time of sampling, the patients had chronic HBV infection and had not received any treatment. Approximately 3.9 milliliters of peripheral blood were collected into K2EDTA tubes before surgery. Comment on this clonotype: No antigen is known for it. Per-base quality was not reported, and no clone a single base away is much larger than it.

Including cysteine and phenylalanine, the CDR3 has 13 amino acids. CDR3 DNA is the only sequence kept; it has 39 bases, read in frame from the first base. CDR1 MNHNS and CDR2 SASEGT were looked up in the germline V gene. The V and J ends are trimmed by 7 bases and 1 base, leaving 5 bases between them. A constant-region primer and ProtoScript II reverse transcriptase were used to reverse-transcribe TCRbeta-specific cDNA from roughly 500 ng total RNA. The TCRbeta libraries were prepared through three rounds of nested multiplex PCR following a slightly modified ARM-PCR procedure. Each of the first two PCR rounds ran for nine to eleven cycles and used multiplex TRBV1-TRBV30 forward primers together with a Cbeta reverse primer. A final 25-cycle PCR with Deep VentR polymerase added sample barcodes and Illumina adapters. Before sequencing, amplicons of 200-500 bp were purified from gel using a QIAquick gel extraction kit. An Illumina HiSeq 2500 was used to sequence the TCRbeta amplicons with 250-bp paired-end reads. The authors processed their data as follows. To recover full CDR3 sequences, reads were quality-trimmed using Trimmomatic v0.33 and paired reads were then merged using FLASH v1.2.11. MiGEC v1.2.1b assigned V, D and J germline segments to the rearranged TCRbeta sequences. VDJtools v1.0.0 computed clonotype statistics and Shannon-Wiener diversity indices. To cut down on sampling bias, every analysis after diversity analysis relied on just the 250 most abundant clonotypes from each sample. The public reads were reprocessed in TCRdb via fastp at Q25 and MiXCR, keeping in-frame beta chains. Every distinct CDR3 protein forms one entry, paired with its most common genes and DNA. V and J calls and clone size were set by TCRdb, not the authors. In all, the sample holds 330,000 or so distinct CDR3 sequences, and about 65% of those were seen once. The ten largest clones take up under 8% of the sample.

This receptor was obtained from a man aged 40-50 years with primary liver carcinoma and hepatitis B virus infection. Sequencing used peripheral blood. The rearranged chain carries TRBV6-1 and TRBJ2-6, with no reliable assignment of the D segment. The DNA reads TGTGCCAGCATGGTTTCTGGGGCCAACGTCCTGACTTTC. Protein translation: CASMVSGANVLTF.